The rows below give T cell receptor beta chains drawn from one sample of a study of CD8 T cells in ankylosing spondylitis. TCRdb redid the calling of the 5' RACE reads with MiXCR, one entry per CDR3 protein. The table lists around 390,000 distinct CDR3 sequences, about 22% of them singletons, with roughly 16% in the top ten. Sequencing was carried out using blood, either unsorted or a sorted T cell fraction (not recorded which). Every receptor here comes from a male donor with ankylosing spondylitis. Both conserved end residues are part of each CDR3. D genes are given only for firm matches. Size values are once, few and many counts, or a class for expanded clones, and some rows have none.

>TRBJ1-2|15|TRBV5-1|-|-
TGCGCCAGCAGCTTGGATGCAGGGGATAACTATGGCTACACCTTC
CASSLDAGDNYGYTF
>TRBJ2-1|12|TRBV7-9|TRBD2|many
TGTGTGTCGAAGGACCTAGCGGGAGAGCAGTTCTTC
CVSKDLAGEQFF
>TRBJ2-5|14|TRBV5-8|-|-
TGTGCCAGCAGCGGATTTAGGTACCAAGAGACCCAGTACTTC
CASSGFRYQETQYF
>TRBJ1-2|16|TRBV11-2|TRBD1|-
TGTGCCAGCAGCAGACCCGGGACAGGGATCCCCTACGGCTACACCTTC
CASSRPGTGIPYGYTF
>TRBJ1-5|15|TRBV3-1|-|-
TGTGCCAGCAGCCAAGATACGGGGGGGGATCAGCCCCAGCATTTT
CASSQDTGGDQPQHF
>TRBJ2-2|15|TRBV19|TRBD2|-
TGTGCCACCGGCCGACTAGCGGGGTCGCCCGGGGAGCTGTTTTTT
CATGRLAGSPGELFF
>TRBJ2-2|14|TRBV7-3|-|-
TGTGCCAGCAGCTGGCTGGGGGTGACCGGGGAGCTGTTTTTT
CASSWLGVTGELFF
>TRBJ2-1|15|TRBV7-3|TRBD2|-
TGTGCCAGCAGCTTAAATAGCGGGAGTCCCAATGAGCAGTTCTTC
CASSLNSGSPNEQFF
>TRBJ1-4|12|TRBV29-1|-|many
TGCAGCGTTGGAACAACTAATGAAAAACTGTTTTTT
CSVGTTNEKLFF
>TRBJ1-2|15|TRBV7-2|-|few
TGTGCCAGCAGCCCAGAGGAAACCGGGGACTATGGCTACACCTTC
CASSPEETGDYGYTF
>TRBJ2-7|14|TRBV7-2|TRBD1|-
TGTGCCAGCAGCCAGGACAGGGCTGCCTACGAGCAGTACTTC
CASSQDRAAYEQYF
>TRBJ1-6|15|TRBV30|-|few
TGTGCCTGGAACCGAGTGGGGGGCCGGAATTCACCCCTCCACTTT
CAWNRVGGRNSPLHF
>TRBJ2-2|14|TRBV6-1|TRBD2|few
TGTGCCAGCACTAGGACTAGCGGGACCGGGGAGCTGTTTTTT
CASTRTSGTGELFF
>TRBJ2-1|15|TRBV4-3|TRBD2|-
TGCGCCAGCAGCCAAGAAAGCGGGGCAGGCAATGAGCAGTTCTTC
CASSQESGAGNEQFF
>TRBJ1-1|16|TRBV27|TRBD1|few
TGTGCCAGCAGTCCCCGGACAGGGGGCATGAACACTGAAGCTTTCTTT
CASSPRTGGMNTEAFF
>TRBJ1-1|14|TRBV20-1|-|-
TGCAGTGCTGCCCCGACAGGCGGGTACACTGAAGCTTTCTTT
CSAAPTGGYTEAFF
>TRBJ1-1|15|TRBV6-2/TRBV6-3|-|few
TGTGCCAGCACACAGGCATCGTGGGTGAACACTGAAGCTTTCTTT
CASTQASWVNTEAFF
>TRBJ2-1|16|TRBV5-1|TRBD2|many
TGCGCCAGCAGCTTGGTGTCCGGGACTAGCGCCCGGGAGCAGTTCTTC
CASSLVSGTSAREQFF
>TRBJ2-1|16|TRBV10-3|-|-
TGTGCCATCAGTCCGGGGTTAGAGCGTGCCGGTAATGAGCAGTTCTTC
CAISPGLERAGNEQFF